This T cell receptor beta chain came from a study of OX40 agonist ivuxolimab in advanced cancers. The overall study: Patients were approximately 80% male with ages about 23 to 79, mean about 60.

Concerning this clone: At the DNA level, this CDR3 is encoded by other sequences in the same sample as well.

Germline V gene sequence: CDR1 SGHRS, CDR2 YFSETQ. The CDR3 sequence is 14 residues long. V lost 6 bases and J 0 bases, leaving 11 bases between the germline ends. The method was immunoSEQ multiplex PCR; TCRdb's version includes in-frame clones alone and lacks a portion of them. The table shows under 90,000 clones, with around 85% occurring only once. This TCR came from an adult with an advanced solid tumor such as melanoma, head and neck, liver or kidney cancer. The chain links TRBV5-1 to TRBJ2-3; possibly TRBD1 or TRBD2 for D (5 bases each). The sample here was CD4+ or CD8+ T cells sorted from blood, taken in a trial of the OX40 agonist ivuxolimab. The CDR3: CASTRGGSTDTQYF. The CDR3 coding sequence is TGCGCCAGCACCCGTGGGGGTAGCACAGATACGCAGTATTTT.